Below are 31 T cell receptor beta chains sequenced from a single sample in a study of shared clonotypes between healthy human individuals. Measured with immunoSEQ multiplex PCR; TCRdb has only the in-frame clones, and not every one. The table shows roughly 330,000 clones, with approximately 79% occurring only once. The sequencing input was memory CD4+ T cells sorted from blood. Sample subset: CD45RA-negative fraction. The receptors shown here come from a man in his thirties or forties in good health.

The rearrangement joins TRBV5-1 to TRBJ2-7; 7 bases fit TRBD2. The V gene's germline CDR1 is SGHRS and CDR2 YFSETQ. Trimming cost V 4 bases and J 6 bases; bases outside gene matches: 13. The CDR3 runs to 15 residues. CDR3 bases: TGCGCCAGCAGCCCCGGGGGGAGGGTCCTTTCCGAGCAGTACTTC. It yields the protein CASSPGGRVLSEQYF.

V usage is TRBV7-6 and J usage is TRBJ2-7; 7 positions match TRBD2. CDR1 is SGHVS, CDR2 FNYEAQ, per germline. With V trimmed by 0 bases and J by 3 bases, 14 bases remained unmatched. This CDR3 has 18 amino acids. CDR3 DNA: TGTGCCAGCAGCTTAGCTTCCGCTAGCGGATATGGGCACTACGAGCAGTACTTC. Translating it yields CASSLASASGYGHYEQYF.

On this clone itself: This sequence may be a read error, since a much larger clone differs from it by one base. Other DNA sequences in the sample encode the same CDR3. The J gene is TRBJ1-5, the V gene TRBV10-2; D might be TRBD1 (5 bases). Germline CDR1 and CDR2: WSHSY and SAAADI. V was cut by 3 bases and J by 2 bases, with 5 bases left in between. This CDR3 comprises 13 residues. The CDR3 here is CASSDRGNQPQHF. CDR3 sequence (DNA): TGCGCCAGCAGTGACAGGGGCAATCAGCCCCAGCATTTT.

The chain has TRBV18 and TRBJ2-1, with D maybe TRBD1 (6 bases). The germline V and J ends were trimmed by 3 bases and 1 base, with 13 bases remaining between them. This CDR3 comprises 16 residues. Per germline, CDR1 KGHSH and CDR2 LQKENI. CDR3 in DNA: TGTGCCAGCTCACCGTTAACAGGGCGATCCTACAATGAGCAGTTCTTC. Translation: CASSPLTGRSYNEQFF.

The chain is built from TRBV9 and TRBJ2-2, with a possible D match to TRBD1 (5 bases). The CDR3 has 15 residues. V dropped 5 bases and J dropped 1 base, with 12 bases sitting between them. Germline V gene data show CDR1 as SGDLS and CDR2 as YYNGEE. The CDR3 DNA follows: TGTGCCAGCAGTCCTCTAGGGGTGAACACCGGGGAGCTGTTTTTT. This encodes CASSPLGVNTGELFF.

The CDR3 nucleotides are TGTGCCAGTAGTAATCGGCCGGGTCTCGACGAGCAGTACTTC. It translates to CASSNRPGLDEQYF. V is TRBV19 and J is TRBJ2-7; D remains ambiguous. The CDR3 contains 14 residues. Between the trimmed V and J ends, which lost 4 bases and 5 bases, there was a span of 15 bases. From germline, CDR1 is LNHDA and CDR2 SQIVND (reference sequence).

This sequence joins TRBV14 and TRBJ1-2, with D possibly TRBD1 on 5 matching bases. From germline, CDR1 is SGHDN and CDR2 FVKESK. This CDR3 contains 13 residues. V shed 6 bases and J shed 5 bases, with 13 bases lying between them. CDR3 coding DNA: TGTGCCAGCAGTATAAGGGGAGGGTATGGCTACACCTTC. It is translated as CASSIRGGYGYTF.

The CDR3: CSVQLAGRGDEQFF. In DNA, the CDR3 is TGCAGCGTCCAACTAGCGGGCAGGGGGGATGAGCAGTTCTTC. V and J are TRBV29-1 and TRBJ2-1; 9 bases map to TRBD2. The CDR3 consists of 14 residues. Germline-derived CDR1 and CDR2 are SQVTM and ANQGSEA. Trimming removed 6 bases from V and 8 bases from J; junction bases left unmatched: 11.

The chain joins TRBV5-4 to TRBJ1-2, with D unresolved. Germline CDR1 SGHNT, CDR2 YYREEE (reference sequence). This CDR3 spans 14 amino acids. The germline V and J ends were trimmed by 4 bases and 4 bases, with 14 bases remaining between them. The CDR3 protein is CASSATGNTYGYTF. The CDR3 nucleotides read TGTGCCAGCAGCGCAACCGGGAACACCTATGGCTACACCTTC.

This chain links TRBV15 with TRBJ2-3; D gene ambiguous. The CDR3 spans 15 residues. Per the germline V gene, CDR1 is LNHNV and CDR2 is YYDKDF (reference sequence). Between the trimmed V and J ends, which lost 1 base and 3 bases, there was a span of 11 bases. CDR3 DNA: TGTGCCACCAGCAGAGCCCAGGAGCCGACAGATACGCAGTATTTT. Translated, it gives CATSRAQEPTDTQYF.

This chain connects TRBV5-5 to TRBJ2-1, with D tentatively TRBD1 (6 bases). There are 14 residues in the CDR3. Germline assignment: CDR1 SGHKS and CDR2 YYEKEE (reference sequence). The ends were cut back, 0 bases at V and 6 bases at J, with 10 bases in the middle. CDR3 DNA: TGTGCCAGCAGCTTGGCCGCAGGGGTCAATGAGCAGTTCTTC. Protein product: CASSLAAGVNEQFF. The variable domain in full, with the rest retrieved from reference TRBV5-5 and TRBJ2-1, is DAGVTQSPTHLIKTRGQQVTLRCSPISGHKSVSWYQQVLGQGPQFIFQYYEKEERGRGNFPDRFSARQFPNYSSELNVNALLLGDSALYLCASSLAAGVNEQFFGPGTRLTVL.

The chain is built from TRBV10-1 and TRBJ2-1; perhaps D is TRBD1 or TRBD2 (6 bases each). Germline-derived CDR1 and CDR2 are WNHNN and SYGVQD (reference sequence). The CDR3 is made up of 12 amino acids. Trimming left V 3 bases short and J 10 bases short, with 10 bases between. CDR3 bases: TGCGCCAGCAGTGATGGCGGGACAGAGCAGTTCTTC. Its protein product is CASSDGGTEQFF.

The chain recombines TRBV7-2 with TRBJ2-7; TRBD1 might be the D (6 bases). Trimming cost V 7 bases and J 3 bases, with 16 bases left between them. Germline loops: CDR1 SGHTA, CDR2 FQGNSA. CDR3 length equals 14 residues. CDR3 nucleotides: TGTGCCAGCAAGGAGGCAGGGGTTCACTACGAGCAGTACTTC. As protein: CASKEAGVHYEQYF.

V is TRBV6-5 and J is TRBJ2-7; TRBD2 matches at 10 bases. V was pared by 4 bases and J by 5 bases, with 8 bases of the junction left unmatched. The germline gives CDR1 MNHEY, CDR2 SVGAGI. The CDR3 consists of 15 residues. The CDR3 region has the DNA TGTGCCAGCAGTTCCTTTTCTAGCGGGAGCGACGAGCAGTACTTC. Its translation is CASSSFSSGSDEQYF.

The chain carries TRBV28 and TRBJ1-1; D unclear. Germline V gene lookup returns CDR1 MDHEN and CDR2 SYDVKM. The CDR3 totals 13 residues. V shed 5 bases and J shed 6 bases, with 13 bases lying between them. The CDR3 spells CASSPASYAEAFF. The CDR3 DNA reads TGTGCCAGCAGTCCGGCGTCCTATGCTGAAGCTTTCTTT.

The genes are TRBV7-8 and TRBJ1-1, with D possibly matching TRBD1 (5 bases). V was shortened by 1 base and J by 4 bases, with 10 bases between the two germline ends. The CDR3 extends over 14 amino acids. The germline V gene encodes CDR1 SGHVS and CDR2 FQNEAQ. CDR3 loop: CASSLGGSSTEAFF. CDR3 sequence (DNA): TGTGCCAGCAGCTTAGGGGGCTCGAGCACTGAAGCTTTCTTT.

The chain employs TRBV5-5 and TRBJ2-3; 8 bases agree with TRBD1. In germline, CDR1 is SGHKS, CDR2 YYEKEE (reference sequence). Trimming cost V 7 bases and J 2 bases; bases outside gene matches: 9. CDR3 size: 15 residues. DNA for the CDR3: TGTGCCAGCCTAACTTATCAGGGGGCCACAGATACGCAGTATTTT. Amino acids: CASLTYQGATDTQYF.

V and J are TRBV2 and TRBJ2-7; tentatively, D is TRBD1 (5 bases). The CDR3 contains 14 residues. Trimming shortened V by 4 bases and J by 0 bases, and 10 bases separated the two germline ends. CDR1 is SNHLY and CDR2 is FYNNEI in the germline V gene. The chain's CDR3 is CASSAGLGSYEQYF. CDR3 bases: TGTGCCAGCAGTGCAGGGTTGGGCTCCTACGAGCAGTACTTC.

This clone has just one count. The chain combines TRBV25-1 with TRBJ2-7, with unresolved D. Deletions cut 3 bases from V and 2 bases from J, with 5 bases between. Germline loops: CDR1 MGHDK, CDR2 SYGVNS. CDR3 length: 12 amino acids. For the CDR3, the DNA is TGTGCCAGCAGTGAGCTCACCTACGAGCAGTACTTC. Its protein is CASSELTYEQYF.

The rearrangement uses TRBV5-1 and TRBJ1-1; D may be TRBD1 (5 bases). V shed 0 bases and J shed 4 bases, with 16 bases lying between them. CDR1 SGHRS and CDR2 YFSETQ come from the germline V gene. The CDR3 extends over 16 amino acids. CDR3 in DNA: TGCGCCAGCAGCTTGGAGATGGCAGGGACGAGCACTGAAGCTTTCTTT. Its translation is CASSLEMAGTSTEAFF.

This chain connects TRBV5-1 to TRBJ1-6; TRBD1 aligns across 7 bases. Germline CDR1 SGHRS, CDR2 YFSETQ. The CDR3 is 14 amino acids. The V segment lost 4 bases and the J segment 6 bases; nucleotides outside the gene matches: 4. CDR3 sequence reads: CASSQDRPNSPLHF. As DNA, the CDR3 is TGCGCCAGCAGCCAGGACAGGCCTAATTCACCCCTCCACTTT.

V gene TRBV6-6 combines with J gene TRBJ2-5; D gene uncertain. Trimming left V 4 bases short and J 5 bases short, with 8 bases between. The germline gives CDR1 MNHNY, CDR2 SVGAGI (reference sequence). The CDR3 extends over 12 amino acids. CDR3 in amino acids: CASSSVAETQYF. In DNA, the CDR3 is TGTGCCAGCAGTTCTGTGGCGGAGACCCAGTACTTC.

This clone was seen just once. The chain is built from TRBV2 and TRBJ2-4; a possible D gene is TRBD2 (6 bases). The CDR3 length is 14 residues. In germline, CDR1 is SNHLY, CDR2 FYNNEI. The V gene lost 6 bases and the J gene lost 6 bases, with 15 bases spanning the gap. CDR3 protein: CASRGGQAGNIQYF. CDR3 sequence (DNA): TGTGCCAGCAGGGGAGGCCAGGCTGGAAACATTCAGTACTTC.

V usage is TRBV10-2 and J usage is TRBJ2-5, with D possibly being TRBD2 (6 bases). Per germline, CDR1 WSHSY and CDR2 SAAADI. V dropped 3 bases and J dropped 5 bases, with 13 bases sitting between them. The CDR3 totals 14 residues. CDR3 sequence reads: CASSETGVGETQYF. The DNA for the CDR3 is TGCGCCAGCAGTGAAACGGGGGTTGGGGAGACCCAGTACTTC.

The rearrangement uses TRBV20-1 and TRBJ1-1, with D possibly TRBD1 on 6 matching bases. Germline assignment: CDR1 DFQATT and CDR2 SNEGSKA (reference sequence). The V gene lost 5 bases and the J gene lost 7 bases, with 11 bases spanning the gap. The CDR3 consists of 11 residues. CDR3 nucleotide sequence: TGCAGTGCTCATTGGGGGCATGAAGCTTTCTTT. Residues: CSAHWGHEAFF.

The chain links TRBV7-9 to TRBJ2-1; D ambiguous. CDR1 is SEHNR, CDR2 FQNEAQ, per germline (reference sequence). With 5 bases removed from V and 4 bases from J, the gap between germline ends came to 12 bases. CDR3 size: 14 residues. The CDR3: CASSPRPVYNEQFF. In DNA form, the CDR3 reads TGTGCCAGCAGCCCCCGGCCAGTTTACAATGAGCAGTTCTTC.

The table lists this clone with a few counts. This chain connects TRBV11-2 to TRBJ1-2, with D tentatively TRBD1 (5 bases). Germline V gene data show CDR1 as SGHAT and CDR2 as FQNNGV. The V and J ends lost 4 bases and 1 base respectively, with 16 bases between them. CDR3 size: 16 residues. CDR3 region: CASSSHYPQDNYGYTF. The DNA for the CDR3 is TGTGCCAGCAGCTCGCATTACCCACAGGATAACTATGGCTACACCTTC.

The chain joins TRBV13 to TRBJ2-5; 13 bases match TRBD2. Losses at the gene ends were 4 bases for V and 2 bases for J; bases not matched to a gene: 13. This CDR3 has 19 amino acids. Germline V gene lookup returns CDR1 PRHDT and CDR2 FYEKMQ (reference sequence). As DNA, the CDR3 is TGTGCCAGCAGCTACTCCTGGACTAGCGGGAGTGAGGGACAAGAGACCCAGTACTTC. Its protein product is CASSYSWTSGSEGQETQYF.

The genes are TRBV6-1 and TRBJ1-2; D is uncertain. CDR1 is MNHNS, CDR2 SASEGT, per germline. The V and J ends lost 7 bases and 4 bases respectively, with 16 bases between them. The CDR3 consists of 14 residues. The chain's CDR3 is CASNSAGNLYGYTF. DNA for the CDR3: TGTGCCAGCAATTCGGCCGGGAACCTCTATGGCTACACCTTC.

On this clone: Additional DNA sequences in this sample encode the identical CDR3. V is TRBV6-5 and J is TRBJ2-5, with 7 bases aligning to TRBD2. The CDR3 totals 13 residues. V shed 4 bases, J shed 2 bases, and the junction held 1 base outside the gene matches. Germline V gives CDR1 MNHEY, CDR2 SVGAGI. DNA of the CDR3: TGTGCCAGCAGTTGGACTAGTCAAGAGACCCAGTACTTC. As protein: CASSWTSQETQYF.

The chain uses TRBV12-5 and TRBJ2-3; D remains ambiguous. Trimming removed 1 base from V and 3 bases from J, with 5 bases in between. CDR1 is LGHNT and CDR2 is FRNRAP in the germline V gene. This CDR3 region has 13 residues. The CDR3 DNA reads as TGTGCTAGTGGTTTGGGATCGACAGATACGCAGTATTTT. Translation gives CASGLGSTDTQYF.